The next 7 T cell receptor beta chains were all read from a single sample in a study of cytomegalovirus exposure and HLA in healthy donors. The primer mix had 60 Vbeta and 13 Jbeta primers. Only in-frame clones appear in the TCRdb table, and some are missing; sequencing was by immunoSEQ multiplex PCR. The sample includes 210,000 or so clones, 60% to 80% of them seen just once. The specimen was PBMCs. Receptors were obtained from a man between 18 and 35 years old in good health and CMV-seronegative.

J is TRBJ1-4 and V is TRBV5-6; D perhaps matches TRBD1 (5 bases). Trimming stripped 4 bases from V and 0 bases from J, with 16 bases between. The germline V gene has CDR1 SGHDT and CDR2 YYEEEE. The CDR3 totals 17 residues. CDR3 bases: TGTGCCAGCAGCCAGATGGTCGCCAGGGCAACTAATGAAAAACTGTTTTTT. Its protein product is CASSQMVARATNEKLFF. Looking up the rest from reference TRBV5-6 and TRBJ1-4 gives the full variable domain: DAGVTQSPTHLIKTRGQQVTLRCSPKSGHDTVSWYQQALGQGPQFIFQYYEEEERQRGNFPDRFSGHQFPNYSSELNVNALLLGDSALYLCASSQMVARATNEKLFFGSGTQLSVL.

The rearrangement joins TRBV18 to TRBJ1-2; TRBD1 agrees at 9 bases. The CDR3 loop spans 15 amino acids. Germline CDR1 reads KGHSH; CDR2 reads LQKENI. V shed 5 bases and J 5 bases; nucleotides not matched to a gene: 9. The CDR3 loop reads CASSWGQGARYGYTF. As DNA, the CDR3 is TGTGCCAGCTCATGGGGACAGGGAGCGAGATATGGCTACACCTTC. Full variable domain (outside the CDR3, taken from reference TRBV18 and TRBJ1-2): NAGVMQNPRHLVRRRGQEARLRCSPMKGHSHVYWYRQLPEEGLKFMVYLQKENIIDESGMPKERFSAEFPKEGPSILRIQQVVRGDSAAYFCASSWGQGARYGYTFGSGTRLTVV.

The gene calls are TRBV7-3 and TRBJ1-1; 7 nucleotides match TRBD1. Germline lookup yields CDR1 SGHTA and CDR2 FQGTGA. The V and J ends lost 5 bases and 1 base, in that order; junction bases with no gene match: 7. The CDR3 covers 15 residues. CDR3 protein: CASSATGMKNTEAFF. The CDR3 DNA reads TGTGCCAGCAGCGCGACAGGGATGAAGAACACTGAAGCTTTCTTT. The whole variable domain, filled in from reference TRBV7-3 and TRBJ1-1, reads GAGVSQTPSNKVTEKGKYVELRCDPISGHTALYWYRQSLGQGPEFLIYFQGTGAADDSGLPNDRFFAVRPEGSVSTLKIQRTERGDSAVYLCASSATGMKNTEAFFGQGTRLTVV.

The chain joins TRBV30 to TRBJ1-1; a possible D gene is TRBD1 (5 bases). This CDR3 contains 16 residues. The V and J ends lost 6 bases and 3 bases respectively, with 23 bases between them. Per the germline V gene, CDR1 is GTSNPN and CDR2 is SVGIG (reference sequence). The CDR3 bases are TGTGCCTGCAAGACGAGGGACCCCGGGAGAGACACTGAAGCTTTCTTT. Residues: CACKTRDPGRDTEAFF.

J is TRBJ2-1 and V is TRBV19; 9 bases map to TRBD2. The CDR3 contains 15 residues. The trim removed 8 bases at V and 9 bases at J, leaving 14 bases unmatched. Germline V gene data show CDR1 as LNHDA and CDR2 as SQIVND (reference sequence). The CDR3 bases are TGTGCCAGTTGCAGCGGGAGGCCTCTCGGGGGTGAGCAGTTCTTC. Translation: CASCSGRPLGGEQFF. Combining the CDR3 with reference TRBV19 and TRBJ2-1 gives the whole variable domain DGGITQSPKYLFRKEGQNVTLSCEQNLNHDAMYWYRQDPGQGLRLIYYSQIVNDFQKGDIAEGYSVSREKKESFPLTVTSAQKNPTAFYLCASCSGRPLGGEQFFGPGTRLTVL.

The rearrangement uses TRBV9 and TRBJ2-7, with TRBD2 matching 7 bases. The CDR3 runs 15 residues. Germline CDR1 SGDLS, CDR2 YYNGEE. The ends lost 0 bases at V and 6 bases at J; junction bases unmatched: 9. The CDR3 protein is CASSVVGEGHGEQYF. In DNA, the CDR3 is TGTGCCAGCAGCGTAGTGGGGGAGGGCCACGGCGAGCAGTACTTC.

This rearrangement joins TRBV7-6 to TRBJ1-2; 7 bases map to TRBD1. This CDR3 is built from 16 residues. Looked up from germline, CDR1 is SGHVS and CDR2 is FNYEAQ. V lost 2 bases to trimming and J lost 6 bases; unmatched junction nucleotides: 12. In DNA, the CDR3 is TGTGCCAGCAGCTTAAGTCTTGGCAGGGGGATCGATGGCTACACCTTC. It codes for CASSLSLGRGIDGYTF.